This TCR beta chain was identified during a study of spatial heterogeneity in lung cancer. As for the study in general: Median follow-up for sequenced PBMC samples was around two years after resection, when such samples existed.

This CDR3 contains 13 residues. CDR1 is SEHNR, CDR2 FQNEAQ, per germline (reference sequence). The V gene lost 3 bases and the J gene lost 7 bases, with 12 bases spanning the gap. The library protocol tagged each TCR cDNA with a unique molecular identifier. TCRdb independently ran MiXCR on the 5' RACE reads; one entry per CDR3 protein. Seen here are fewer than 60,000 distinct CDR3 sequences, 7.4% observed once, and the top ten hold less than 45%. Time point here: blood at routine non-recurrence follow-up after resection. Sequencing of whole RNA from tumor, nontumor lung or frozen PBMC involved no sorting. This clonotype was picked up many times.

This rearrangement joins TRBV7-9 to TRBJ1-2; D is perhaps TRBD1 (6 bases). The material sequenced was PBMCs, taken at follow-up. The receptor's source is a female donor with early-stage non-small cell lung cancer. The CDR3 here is CASSFTGIGGYTF. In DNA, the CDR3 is TGTGCCAGCAGCTTCACAGGGATTGGTGGCTACACCTTC. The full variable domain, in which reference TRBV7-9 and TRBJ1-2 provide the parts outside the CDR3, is DTGVSQNPRHKITKRGQNVTFRCDPISEHNRLYWYRQTLGQGPEFLTYFQNEAQLEKSRLLSDRFSAERPKGSFSTLEIQRTEQGDSAMYLCASSFTGIGGYTFGSGTRLTVV.